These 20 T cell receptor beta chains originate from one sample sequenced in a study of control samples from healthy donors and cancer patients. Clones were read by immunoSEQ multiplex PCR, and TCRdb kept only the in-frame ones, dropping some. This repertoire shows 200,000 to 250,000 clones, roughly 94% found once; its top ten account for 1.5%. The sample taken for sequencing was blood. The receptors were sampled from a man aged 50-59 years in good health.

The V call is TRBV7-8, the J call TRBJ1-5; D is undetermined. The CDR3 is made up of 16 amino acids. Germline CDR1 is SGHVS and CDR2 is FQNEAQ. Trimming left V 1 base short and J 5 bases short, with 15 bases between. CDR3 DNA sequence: TGTGCCAGCAGCTTAGTTGCCATCACCGCGGATCAGCCCCAGCATTTT. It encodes CASSLVAITADQPQHF.

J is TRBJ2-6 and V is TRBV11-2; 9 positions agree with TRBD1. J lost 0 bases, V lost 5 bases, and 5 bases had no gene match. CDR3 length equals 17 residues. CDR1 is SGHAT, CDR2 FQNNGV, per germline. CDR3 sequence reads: CASSRGTGYSGANVLTF. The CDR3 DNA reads TGTGCCAGCAGCCGTGGGACAGGGTACTCTGGGGCCAACGTCCTGACTTTC.

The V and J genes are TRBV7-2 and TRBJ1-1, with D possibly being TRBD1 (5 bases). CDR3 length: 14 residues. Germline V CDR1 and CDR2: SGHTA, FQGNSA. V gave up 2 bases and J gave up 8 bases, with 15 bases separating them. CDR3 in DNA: TGTGCCAGCAGCTTAAGCCAGGGAGTCTCGGAAGCTTTCTTT. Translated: CASSLSQGVSEAFF.

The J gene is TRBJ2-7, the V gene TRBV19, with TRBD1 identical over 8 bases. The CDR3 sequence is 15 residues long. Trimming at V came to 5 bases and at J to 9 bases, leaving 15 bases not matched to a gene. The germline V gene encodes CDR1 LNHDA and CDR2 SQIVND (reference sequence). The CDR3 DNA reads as TGTGCCAGTAGTCAAACCGGGACAGGCCTTTTAGGGCAGTACTTC. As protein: CASSQTGTGLLGQYF.

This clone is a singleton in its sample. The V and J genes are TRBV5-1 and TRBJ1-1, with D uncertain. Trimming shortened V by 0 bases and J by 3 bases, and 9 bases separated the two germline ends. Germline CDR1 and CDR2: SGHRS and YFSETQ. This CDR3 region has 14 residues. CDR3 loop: CASSLDLRDTEAFF. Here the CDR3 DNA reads TGCGCCAGCAGCTTGGACTTGAGAGACACTGAAGCTTTCTTT.

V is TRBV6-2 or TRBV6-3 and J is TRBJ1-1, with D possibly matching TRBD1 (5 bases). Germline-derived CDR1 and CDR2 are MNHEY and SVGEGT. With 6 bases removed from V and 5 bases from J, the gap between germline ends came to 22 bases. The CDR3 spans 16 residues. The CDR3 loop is CASSSPVRRVGTEAFF. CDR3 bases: TGTGCCAGCAGCTCTCCAGTCCGCAGGGTAGGAACTGAAGCTTTCTTT.

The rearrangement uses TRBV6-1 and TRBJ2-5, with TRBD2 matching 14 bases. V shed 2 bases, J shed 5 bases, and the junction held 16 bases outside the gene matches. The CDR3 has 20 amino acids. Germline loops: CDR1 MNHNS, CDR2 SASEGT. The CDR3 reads CASSEYLTFTTSGGAETQYF. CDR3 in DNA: TGTGCCAGCAGTGAATACCTAACCTTCACGACTAGCGGGGGGGCTGAGACCCAGTACTTC.

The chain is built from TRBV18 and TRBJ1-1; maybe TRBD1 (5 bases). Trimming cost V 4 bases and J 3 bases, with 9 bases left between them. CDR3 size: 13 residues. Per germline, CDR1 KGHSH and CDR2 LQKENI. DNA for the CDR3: TGTGCCAGCTCACGTGGGACGGACACTGAAGCTTTCTTT. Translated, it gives CASSRGTDTEAFF.

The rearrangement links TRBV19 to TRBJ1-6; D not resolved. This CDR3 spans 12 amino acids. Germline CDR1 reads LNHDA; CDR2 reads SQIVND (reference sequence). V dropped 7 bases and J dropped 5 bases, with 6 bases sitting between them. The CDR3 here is CASTWNNSPLHF. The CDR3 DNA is TGTGCCAGTACGTGGAATAATTCACCCCTCCACTTT.

CDR3: CAIREQLLGNEKLFF. CDR3 DNA sequence: TGTGCCATCAGGGAACAGCTTTTGGGTAATGAAAAACTGTTTTTT. The chain joins TRBV10-3 to TRBJ1-4; D unresolved. Trimming took off 6 bases at V and 4 bases at J, with 15 bases between the two ends. The CDR3 consists of 15 residues. Germline V gene lookup returns CDR1 ENHRY and CDR2 SYGVKD.

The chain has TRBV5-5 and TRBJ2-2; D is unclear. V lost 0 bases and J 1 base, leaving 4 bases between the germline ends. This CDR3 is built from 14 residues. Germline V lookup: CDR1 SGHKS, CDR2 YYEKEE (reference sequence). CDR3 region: CASSLGVNTGELFF. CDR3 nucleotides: TGTGCCAGCAGCTTGGGAGTGAACACCGGGGAGCTGTTTTTT.

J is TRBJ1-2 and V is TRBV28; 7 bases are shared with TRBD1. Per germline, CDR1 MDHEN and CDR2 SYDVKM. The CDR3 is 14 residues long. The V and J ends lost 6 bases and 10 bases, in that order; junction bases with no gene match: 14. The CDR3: CASSYGPGQRSYTF. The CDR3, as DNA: TGTGCCAGCAGCTACGGTCCGGGACAGAGGTCCTACACCTTC.

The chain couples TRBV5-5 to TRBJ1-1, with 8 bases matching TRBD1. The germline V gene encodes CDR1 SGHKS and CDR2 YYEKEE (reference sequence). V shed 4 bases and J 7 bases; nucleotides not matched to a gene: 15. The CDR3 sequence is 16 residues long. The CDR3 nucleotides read TGTGCCAGCAGCCAACGGAACCCAGGGGGCAAGAATGAAGCTTTCTTT. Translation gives CASSQRNPGGKNEAFF.

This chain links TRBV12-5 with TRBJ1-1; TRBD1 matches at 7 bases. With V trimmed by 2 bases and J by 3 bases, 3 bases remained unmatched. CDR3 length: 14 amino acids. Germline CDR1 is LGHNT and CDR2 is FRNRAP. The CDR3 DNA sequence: TGTGCTAGTGGTTTGTCAGGGGGGGACACTGAAGCTTTCTTT. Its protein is CASGLSGGDTEAFF. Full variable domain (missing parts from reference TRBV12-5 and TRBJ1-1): DARVTQTPRHKVTEMGQEVTMRCQPILGHNTVFWYRQTMMQGLELLAYFRNRAPLDDSGMPKDRFSAEMPDATLATLKIQPSEPRDSAVYFCASGLSGGDTEAFFGQGTRLTVV.

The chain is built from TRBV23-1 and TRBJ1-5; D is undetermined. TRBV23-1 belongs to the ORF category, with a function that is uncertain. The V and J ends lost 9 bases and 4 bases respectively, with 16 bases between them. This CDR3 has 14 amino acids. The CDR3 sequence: CARGVDHKNQPQHF. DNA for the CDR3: TGCGCCAGGGGAGTCGATCATAAGAATCAGCCCCAGCATTTT.

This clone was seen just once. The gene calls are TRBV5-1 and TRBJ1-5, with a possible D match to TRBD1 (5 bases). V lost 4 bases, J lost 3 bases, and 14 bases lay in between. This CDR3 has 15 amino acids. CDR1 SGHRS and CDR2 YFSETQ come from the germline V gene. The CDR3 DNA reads TGCGCCAGCAGCCCGACTTCAGGGTCCAATCAGCCCCAGCATTTT. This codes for CASSPTSGSNQPQHF.

CDR3 residues: CASSLAAGSSYNEQFF. The CDR3 DNA follows: TGCGCCAGCAGCTTGGCCGCTGGGAGCTCCTACAATGAGCAGTTCTTC. The chain joins TRBV5-1 to TRBJ2-1, with D tentatively TRBD2 (5 bases). The CDR3 length is 16 residues. Germline V CDR1 and CDR2: SGHRS, YFSETQ. Between the trimmed V and J ends, which lost 0 bases and 0 bases, there was a span of 10 bases.

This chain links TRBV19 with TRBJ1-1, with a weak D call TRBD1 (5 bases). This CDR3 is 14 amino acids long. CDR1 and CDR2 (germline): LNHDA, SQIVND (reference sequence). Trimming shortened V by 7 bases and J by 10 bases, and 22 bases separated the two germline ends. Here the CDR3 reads CASNLRGSSFGAFF. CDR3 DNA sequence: TGTGCCAGTAATCTCCGGGGGTCGTCCTTTGGAGCTTTCTTT.

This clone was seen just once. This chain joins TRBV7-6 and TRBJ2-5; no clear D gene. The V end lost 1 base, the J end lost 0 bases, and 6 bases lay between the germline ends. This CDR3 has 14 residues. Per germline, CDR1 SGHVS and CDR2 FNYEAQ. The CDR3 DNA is TGTGCCAGCAGCTTAGTCGGTTACCAAGAGACCCAGTACTTC. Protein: CASSLVGYQETQYF.

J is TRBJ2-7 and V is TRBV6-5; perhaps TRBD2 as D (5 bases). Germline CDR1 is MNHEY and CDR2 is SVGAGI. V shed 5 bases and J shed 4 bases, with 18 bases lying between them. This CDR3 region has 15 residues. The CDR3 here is CASSPSGSGIYEQYF. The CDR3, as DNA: TGTGCCAGCAGTCCCTCGGGCTCGGGAATTTACGAGCAGTACTTC.